Below, 14 T cell receptor beta chains from the same sample are listed, as sequenced in a study of shared clonotypes between healthy human individuals. The method was immunoSEQ multiplex PCR; TCRdb's version includes in-frame clones alone and lacks a portion of them. The table has some 2,400,000 clones, approximately 94% seen once. The sample taken for sequencing was naive CD4+ T cells sorted from blood. The subset: CD45RA+ positively selected. These receptors were collected from a man aged 18 to 30 in good health.

This chain uses TRBV19 with TRBJ1-6, with D maybe TRBD1 (6 bases). Trimming removed 0 bases from V and 10 bases from J, with 13 bases in between. The CDR3 length is 15 residues. Germline values: CDR1 LNHDA, CDR2 SQIVND (reference sequence). In nucleotides, the CDR3 is TGTGCCAGTAGTATAGAGCCAGGGGTTGGATCACCCCTCCACTTT. Translating gives CASSIEPGVGSPLHF.

As to this clone: The sample carries other DNA sequences with the same CDR3. This chain uses TRBV6-5 with TRBJ2-7; tentative D call: TRBD2 (6 bases). Trimming left V 7 bases short and J 3 bases short, with 13 bases between. Looked up from germline, CDR1 is MNHEY and CDR2 is SVGAGI. The CDR3 contains 13 residues. In DNA, the CDR3 is TGTGCCAGCACCCCCGGCGGGAACTACGAGCAGTACTTC. Residues: CASTPGGNYEQYF.

The J gene is TRBJ2-3, the V gene TRBV19; either TRBD1 or TRBD2 may fit D (5 bases each). This CDR3 has 13 residues. The V gene's germline CDR1 is LNHDA and CDR2 SQIVND (reference sequence). Trimming left V 7 bases short and J 4 bases short, with 12 bases between. Here the CDR3 reads CASTNLGADTQYF. DNA for the CDR3: TGTGCCAGTACCAATTTGGGGGCAGATACGCAGTATTTT.

The J gene is TRBJ2-3, the V gene TRBV6-1, with 9 bases fitting TRBD2. This CDR3 has 15 amino acids. Germline V gene sequence: CDR1 MNHNS, CDR2 SASEGT. With 6 bases clipped from V and 4 bases from J, the junction kept 8 bases outside the gene matches. For the CDR3, the DNA is TGTGCCAGCAGATTAGCGGGAGATGGTTCAGATACGCAGTATTTT. Translating it yields CASRLAGDGSDTQYF.

In the case of this clone: This sample includes further DNA sequences coding for the same CDR3. The chain employs TRBV5-1 and TRBJ1-1; TRBD1 agrees at 8 bases. Per germline, CDR1 SGHRS and CDR2 YFSETQ. Germline trimming cut 4 bases from V and 5 bases from J; bases unmatched to any gene: 10. CDR3 size: 15 residues. CDR3: CASSATGTGGTEAFF. The CDR3 nucleotides read TGCGCCAGCAGCGCAACCGGGACAGGAGGGACTGAAGCTTTCTTT.

Turning to this clone: The sample has other DNA sequences that encode this CDR3 too. The rearrangement uses TRBV28 and TRBJ1-5, with 7 positions matching TRBD1. The V segment lost 6 bases and the J segment 4 bases; nucleotides outside the gene matches: 6. The germline V gene encodes CDR1 MDHEN and CDR2 SYDVKM. This CDR3 is built from 14 residues. CDR3 coding DNA: TGTGCCAGCAGACCCGGGACAGTAAATCAGCCCCAGCATTTT. This codes for CASRPGTVNQPQHF.

The chain employs TRBV5-1 and TRBJ2-1; D is ambiguous. This CDR3 spans 15 amino acids. Germline CDR1 and CDR2: SGHRS and YFSETQ. V was trimmed by 4 bases and J by 5 bases, leaving 16 bases between them. The CDR3 reads CASSRGSTVDNEQFF. The CDR3, as DNA: TGCGCCAGCAGCCGTGGCTCAACGGTCGACAATGAGCAGTTCTTC.

This chain uses TRBV6-6 with TRBJ1-4; D unclear. CDR3 size: 15 residues. Per germline, CDR1 MNHNY and CDR2 SVGAGI (reference sequence). Trimming stripped 5 bases from V and 2 bases from J, with 12 bases between. DNA for the CDR3: TGTGCCAGCAGTAAGCTTATAGGGACTAATGAAAAACTGTTTTTT. It translates to CASSKLIGTNEKLFF.

V gene TRBV4-3 combines with J gene TRBJ2-2; 14 positions agree with TRBD2. The J segment lost 6 bases and the V segment lost 4 bases, leaving 10 bases of the junction unmatched. Germline-derived CDR1 and CDR2 are LGHNA and YSLEER. CDR3 size: 18 residues. The CDR3 is CASSRPGLAGEGPGELFF. The CDR3 DNA sequence: TGCGCCAGCAGCCGACCGGGACTAGCGGGAGAGGGTCCCGGGGAGCTGTTTTTT.

The chain employs TRBV5-6 and TRBJ1-5, with D possibly TRBD1 on 5 matching bases. This CDR3 contains 16 residues. Trimming cost V 4 bases and J 2 bases, with 16 bases left between them. Germline V lookup: CDR1 SGHDT, CDR2 YYEEEE. Written as DNA, the CDR3 is TGTGCCAGCAGCGGCACCAGGGACGGGGGCAATCAGCCCCAGCATTTT. It encodes CASSGTRDGGNQPQHF.

The chain links TRBV5-1 to TRBJ1-4; D may be TRBD1 (6 bases). Germline loops: CDR1 SGHRS, CDR2 YFSETQ. V dropped 4 bases and J dropped 7 bases, with 17 bases sitting between them. The CDR3 has 15 residues. The CDR3 DNA reads TGCGCCAGCAGCCCTCTGGGGGGGCTGGGTGAAAAACTGTTTTTT. Protein: CASSPLGGLGEKLFF. The entire variable domain, with the rest obtained from reference TRBV5-1 and TRBJ1-4, is as follows: KAGVTQTPRYLIKTRGQQVTLSCSPISGHRSVSWYQQTPGQGLQFLFEYFSETQRNKGNFPGRFSGRQFSNSRSEMNVSTLELGDSALYLCASSPLGGLGEKLFFGSGTQLSVL.

The chain couples TRBV7-9 to TRBJ2-1; no clear D. Germline CDR1 SEHNR, CDR2 FQNEAQ (reference sequence). V was cut by 3 bases and J by 3 bases, with 12 bases left in between. CDR3 length: 15 residues. The CDR3 coding sequence is TGTGCCAGCAGCTTCGGGCAGACCGACTACAATGAGCAGTTCTTC. It codes for CASSFGQTDYNEQFF.

This CDR3 reads CASKKASGAVSDTQYF. Written as DNA, the CDR3 is TGTGCCAGTAAAAAGGCTAGCGGGGCGGTTTCAGATACGCAGTATTTT. The chain couples TRBV19 to TRBJ2-3; TRBD2 matches 9 bases. Germline CDR1 reads LNHDA; CDR2 reads SQIVND (reference sequence). Trimming removed 7 bases from V and 4 bases from J; junction bases left unmatched: 12. This CDR3 spans 16 amino acids.

The rearrangement joins TRBV30 to TRBJ2-5; 7 bases match TRBD1. This CDR3 contains 15 residues. The germline V gene encodes CDR1 GTSNPN and CDR2 SVGIG (reference sequence). J gave up 5 bases and V 1 base, and 10 bases lay outside the gene matches. CDR3 coding DNA: TGTGCCTGGAGTGGGGTTCAGGGGGTTTTGGAGACCCAGTACTTC. It codes for CAWSGVQGVLETQYF.